These 26 T cell receptor beta chains were sequenced from one sample in a study of T cell responses to AZD1222 COVID-19 vaccine. Assay: immunoSEQ multiplex PCR; the TCRdb copy retains only in-frame clones and omits some. The table records around 140,000 clones, 91% of them present only once. Here the sequenced sample was peripheral blood, taken on day 0 of AZD1222 vaccination. These receptor sequences come from an adult in good health.

This CDR3 reads CASSQDIPGQGSSYEQYF. The CDR3 DNA is TGCGCCAGCAGCCAAGATATACCCGGACAGGGGAGCTCCTACGAGCAGTACTTC. This chain connects TRBV4-3 to TRBJ2-7; the match to TRBD1 covers 9 bases. The CDR3 length is 18 residues. V trimming: 0 bases; J trimming: 0 bases; junction bases outside the gene matches: 9. The germline V gene has CDR1 LGHNA and CDR2 YSLEER.

This chain connects TRBV30 to TRBJ1-5; TRBD1 agrees at 7 bases. V lost 2 bases to trimming and J lost 2 bases; unmatched junction nucleotides: 6. The germline V gene encodes CDR1 GTSNPN and CDR2 SVGIG (reference sequence). This CDR3 has 15 amino acids. The CDR3 protein is CAWSPGQAGNQPQHF. The CDR3 DNA is TGTGCCTGGAGTCCCGGACAGGCTGGCAATCAGCCCCAGCATTTT.

The chain carries TRBV6-2 or TRBV6-3 and TRBJ1-6; D is undetermined. CDR1 is MNHEY and CDR2 is SVGEGT in the germline V gene. This CDR3 is 13 amino acids long. V was shortened by 6 bases and J by 7 bases, with 10 bases between the two germline ends. CDR3 in DNA: TGTGCCAGCAGCATCGGACGGAATTCACCCCTCCACTTT. Encoded protein: CASSIGRNSPLHF.

This chain links TRBV28 with TRBJ2-7; TRBD1 agrees at 11 bases. With V trimmed by 5 bases and J by 5 bases, 5 bases remained unmatched. The germline gives CDR1 MDHEN, CDR2 SYDVKM. This CDR3 contains 14 residues. CDR3 in amino acids: CASSPRTGGHEQYF. CDR3 in DNA: TGTGCCAGCAGTCCTCGGACAGGGGGCCACGAGCAGTACTTC.

The genes are TRBV27 and TRBJ2-7; D not certain. Germline lookup yields CDR1 MNHEY and CDR2 SMNVEV (reference sequence). The CDR3 runs to 14 residues. The V gene lost 3 bases and the J gene lost 5 bases, with 14 bases spanning the gap. The CDR3 spells CASSLSESHHEQYF. DNA of the CDR3: TGTGCCAGCAGTTTGTCGGAGTCTCACCACGAGCAGTACTTC.

This clone showed up just once. As DNA, the CDR3 is TGTGCCAGTAGTAGGAGGGACGGCCCTACTGAAAAACTGTTTTTT. This translates into CASSRRDGPTEKLFF. The V and J genes are TRBV19 and TRBJ1-4; perhaps TRBD1 as D (5 bases). Trimming stripped 4 bases from V and 7 bases from J, with 16 bases between. The germline V gene has CDR1 LNHDA and CDR2 SQIVND (reference sequence). There are 15 residues in the CDR3.

The CDR3 coding sequence is TGTGCCATAAGGGACCCGGGACAGATGAACACTGAAGCTTTCTTT. It codes for CAIRDPGQMNTEAFF. The chain recombines TRBV10-3 with TRBJ1-1; 7 bases line up with TRBD1. The germline CDR1 and CDR2 sequences are ENHRY and SYGVKD. The CDR3 covers 15 residues. With V trimmed by 9 bases and J by 0 bases, 10 bases remained unmatched.

The chain links TRBV27 to TRBJ2-7; D is uncertain. With 4 bases removed from V and 9 bases from J, the gap between germline ends came to 19 bases. Germline lookup yields CDR1 MNHEY and CDR2 SMNVEV (reference sequence). The length of the CDR3 is 14 residues. In nucleotides, the CDR3 is TGTGCCAGCAGTTGGCCGTCTAACCCCGGCCGGCAGTACTTC. Its translation is CASSWPSNPGRQYF.

The chain recombines TRBV11-3 with TRBJ1-1, with D unclear. This CDR3 is 12 amino acids long. V gave up 1 base and J gave up 13 bases, with 13 bases separating them. Germline lookup yields CDR1 SGHNT and CDR2 YENEEA. The chain's CDR3 is CASSLADGPGFF. CDR3 coding DNA: TGTGCCAGCAGCTTAGCCGACGGACCCGGTTTCTTT.

This sequence joins TRBV18 and TRBJ2-3; D not resolved. Germline V lookup: CDR1 KGHSH, CDR2 LQKENI. The CDR3 extends over 16 amino acids. V lost 2 bases, J lost 6 bases, and 18 bases lay in between. In DNA, the CDR3 is TGTGCCAGCTCACCAGTTCGACACGCTGTGATGGATACGCAGTATTTT. It specifies CASSPVRHAVMDTQYF.

The genes are TRBV5-1 and TRBJ1-1, with D hard to call. V was cut by 0 bases and J by 7 bases, with 7 bases left in between. The germline gives CDR1 SGHRS, CDR2 YFSETQ. The CDR3 covers 12 residues. The CDR3 coding sequence is TGCGCCAGCAGCTTGGCCGGGTTTGAAGCTTTCTTT. Translating gives CASSLAGFEAFF.

The rearrangement links TRBV7-2 to TRBJ2-1, with 7 bases identical to TRBD1. The CDR3 totals 14 residues. Trimming cost V 2 bases and J 4 bases; bases outside gene matches: 2. Germline CDR1 and CDR2: SGHTA and FQGNSA. The DNA of the CDR3 is TGTGCCAGCAGCTTACAGACAGGGTACAATGAGCAGTTCTTC. It specifies CASSLQTGYNEQFF.

J is TRBJ2-5 and V is TRBV28, with D possibly TRBD2 on 6 matching bases. V lost 6 bases and J 5 bases, leaving 25 bases between the germline ends. The CDR3 is 17 residues long. Looked up from germline, CDR1 is MDHEN and CDR2 is SYDVKM. The DNA for the CDR3 is TGTGCCAGCAGCTTCCTCTACACGGGAGCGTTCCTGGAGACCCAGTACTTC. Amino acids: CASSFLYTGAFLETQYF.

The rearrangement joins TRBV12-5 to TRBJ1-5; 8 positions agree with TRBD1. The germline gives CDR1 LGHNT, CDR2 FRNRAP. The J segment lost 6 bases and the V segment lost 0 bases, leaving 7 bases of the junction unmatched. The CDR3 has 16 residues. The CDR3 region has the DNA TGTGCTAGTGGTTTGGTACTTGGACAGGGTGGTCAGCCCCAGCATTTT. This sequence encodes CASGLVLGQGGQPQHF.

The chain uses TRBV6-5 and TRBJ2-1; 11 bases line up with TRBD2. Unmatched junction bases numbered 6, after V lost 2 bases and J lost 9 bases. The germline V gene has CDR1 MNHEY and CDR2 SVGAGI. The CDR3 consists of 15 residues. CDR3 residues: CASSYGASGRLEQFF. CDR3 coding DNA: TGTGCCAGCAGTTACGGGGCTAGCGGGAGGCTTGAGCAGTTCTTC.

The V gene is TRBV27, the J gene TRBJ2-7, with TRBD2 as a possible D gene (6 bases). Germline V gene data show CDR1 as MNHEY and CDR2 as SMNVEV (reference sequence). V was clipped by 6 bases and J by 3 bases, with 15 bases between them. The CDR3 has 14 amino acids. The CDR3 nucleotides are TGTGCCAGCAGCCCCCGGGGGTTTGTCTACGAGCAGTACTTC. This sequence encodes CASSPRGFVYEQYF.

The chain uses TRBV28 and TRBJ2-7, with no clear D. The CDR3 runs to 15 residues. CDR1 and CDR2 (germline): MDHEN, SYDVKM. V lost 7 bases and J 0 bases, leaving 16 bases between the germline ends. CDR3 in amino acids: CASTLGHFSSYEQYF. For the CDR3, the DNA is TGTGCCAGCACCCTCGGGCACTTCAGCTCCTACGAGCAGTACTTC.

The chain recombines TRBV3-1 (or the pseudogene TRBV3-2) with TRBJ2-5; D uncertain. Germline V gives CDR1 LGHDT, CDR2 YNNKEL (reference sequence). Trimming took off 4 bases at V and 5 bases at J, with 14 bases between the two ends. There are 14 residues in the CDR3. The CDR3 sequence is CASSPPPTRETQYF. CDR3 nucleotides: TGTGCCAGCAGCCCCCCCCCGACCAGGGAGACCCAGTACTTC.

The rearrangement links TRBV19 to TRBJ2-3; no reliable D call. Trimming pared 6 bases from V and 1 base from J, leaving 11 bases between. Per the germline V gene, CDR1 is LNHDA and CDR2 is SQIVND (reference sequence). The CDR3 runs 14 residues. This CDR3 reads CASSLDEGTDTQYF. In DNA, the CDR3 is TGTGCCAGTAGCCTGGATGAGGGCACAGATACGCAGTATTTT.

The rearrangement links TRBV6-5 to TRBJ2-7; the D gene is possibly TRBD1 (6 bases). The CDR3 totals 13 residues. CDR1 is MNHEY and CDR2 is SVGAGI in the germline V gene. The ends were cut back, 5 bases at V and 3 bases at J, with 11 bases in the middle. The DNA for the CDR3 is TGTGCCAGCAGTCGACAGGCGGACTACGAGCAGTACTTC. It is translated as CASSRQADYEQYF.

The chain employs TRBV27 and TRBJ2-1; 12 nucleotides line up with TRBD2. The CDR3 has 16 amino acids. Germline CDR1 reads MNHEY; CDR2 reads SMNVEV (reference sequence). V lost 6 bases to trimming and J lost 5 bases; unmatched junction nucleotides: 8. The CDR3 here is CASSTRLAGDHNEQFF. The CDR3 nucleotides are TGTGCCAGCAGCACAAGACTAGCGGGAGACCACAATGAGCAGTTCTTC.

The chain couples TRBV5-1 to TRBJ2-1, with D possibly being TRBD1 or TRBD2 (5 bases each). The CDR3 spans 14 residues. Germline loops: CDR1 SGHRS, CDR2 YFSETQ. Trimming left V 4 bases short and J 2 bases short, with 10 bases between. CDR3 nucleotides: TGCGCCAGCAGCATTCGGGACCCCTACAATGAGCAGTTCTTC. Its protein is CASSIRDPYNEQFF.

This chain connects TRBV7-9 to TRBJ2-1; weak D call: TRBD1 (6 bases). The germline V gene has CDR1 SEHNR and CDR2 FQNEAQ (reference sequence). Trimming took off 8 bases at V and 0 bases at J, with 11 bases between the two ends. The length of the CDR3 is 14 residues. This CDR3 is CASGRGSSYNEQFF. The DNA for the CDR3 is TGTGCCAGCGGTAGGGGGTCCTCCTACAATGAGCAGTTCTTC.

The chain combines TRBV28 with TRBJ2-6, with 8 bases lining up with TRBD1. The V gene's germline CDR1 is MDHEN and CDR2 SYDVKM. V trimming: 10 bases; J trimming: 0 bases; junction bases outside the gene matches: 11. The CDR3 loop spans 17 amino acids. The CDR3 DNA reads TGTGCCACCATTGGACAGGGTCTTTCCTCTGGGGCCAACGTCCTGACTTTC. It codes for CATIGQGLSSGANVLTF.

The chain carries TRBV6-5 and TRBJ2-7, with D possibly TRBD1 on 6 matching bases. CDR3 length equals 15 residues. With 1 base removed from V and 5 bases from J, the gap between germline ends came to 15 bases. Looked up from germline, CDR1 is MNHEY and CDR2 is SVGAGI. The CDR3 here is CASSYLPTGWDEQYF. In nucleotides, the CDR3 is TGTGCCAGCAGTTACTTACCTACAGGGTGGGACGAGCAGTACTTC.

The chain recombines TRBV5-1 with TRBJ1-2, with TRBD1 matching over 10 bases. J lost 8 bases, V lost 3 bases, and 7 bases had no gene match. The CDR3 has 14 amino acids. Germline CDR1 is SGHRS and CDR2 is YFSETQ. DNA for the CDR3: TGCGCCAGCAGCTCTACCGGGACAGGGGACGGCTACACCTTC. This codes for CASSSTGTGDGYTF.